What follows is one T cell receptor (beta chain) and its context. Its antigen is undetermined. This sample was included in a study of T cell repertoires in cytomegalovirus infection. Study details: Recently identified HLA-C-restricted CMV epitopes were among the peptides used. Public TCR beta signatures marked donors with CMV infection and the matching HLA.

Trimming left V 4 bases short and J 5 bases short, with 12 bases between. Germline lookup yields CDR1 ENHRY and CDR2 SYGVKD. The CDR3 sequence is 14 residues long. TCRdb processed the reads anew with MiXCR; each CDR3 protein has one entry. In the table there are nearly 700,000 distinct CDR3 sequences, roughly a third of which are singletons. Regarding the study as a whole: CMV-specific TCR beta clonotypes restricted by HLA-C dominated the ex vivo response. Adding up the frequency of public TCR beta families identified people who carried CMV plus the relevant HLA.

The sample in question was cultured PBMCs, obtained from culture after CMV antigen stimulation. The chain recombines TRBV10-3 with TRBJ1-3; the D gene is possibly TRBD1 (5 bases). This TCR was recovered from a human donor in good health (CMV status not recorded). Some clones in this sample may be carry-over from other donors' samples. The CDR3 DNA reads TGTGCCATCAGTGTAGAGGGGCCACGAAACACCATATATTTT. It translates to CAISVEGPRNTIYF.